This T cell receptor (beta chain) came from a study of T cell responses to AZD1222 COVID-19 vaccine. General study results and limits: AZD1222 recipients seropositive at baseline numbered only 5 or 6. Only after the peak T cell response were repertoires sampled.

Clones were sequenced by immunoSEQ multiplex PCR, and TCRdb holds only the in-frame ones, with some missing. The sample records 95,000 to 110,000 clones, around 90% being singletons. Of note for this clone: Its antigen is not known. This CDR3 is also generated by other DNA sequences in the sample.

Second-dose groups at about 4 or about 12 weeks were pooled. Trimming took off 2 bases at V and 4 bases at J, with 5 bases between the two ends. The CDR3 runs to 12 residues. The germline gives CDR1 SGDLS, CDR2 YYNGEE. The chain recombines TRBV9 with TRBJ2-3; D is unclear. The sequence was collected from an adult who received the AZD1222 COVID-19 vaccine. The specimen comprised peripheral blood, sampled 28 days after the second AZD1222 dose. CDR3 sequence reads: CASSVSADTQYF. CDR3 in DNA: TGTGCCAGCAGCGTGAGCGCAGATACGCAGTATTTT.